This T cell receptor beta chain was sequenced for a study of blood T cell repertoires in COVID-19. Original processing methods: The authors estimated nucleated cell counts from reference gene primer amplification. Profiling relied on immunoSEQ multiplex PCR, and the TCRdb table lists in-frame clones only, not all of them. V and J calls and clone size are given by that table; D and trimming were obtained from the DNA. The sample carries 90,000 to 130,000 clones, 88% recorded once. The table lists this clone with a count of one. Germline lookup yields CDR1 SGHVS and CDR2 FNYEAQ. Trimming left V 6 bases short and J 6 bases short, with 18 bases between. CDR3 length: 14 amino acids.

This TCR came from a human donor in a cohort sampled during active COVID-19. The chain links TRBV7-6 to TRBJ2-7; a weak D match, TRBD1 (6 bases). Sequencing input: peripheral blood. The CDR3 sequence is CASREDRNLGEQYF. CDR3 nucleotide sequence: TGTGCCAGCAGGGAAGACAGGAACCTCGGCGAGCAGTACTTC.